This T cell receptor beta chain was sequenced for a study of CD4 T cells in relation to SARS-CoV-2 and coronaviruses. Study summary: ViraFEST: approximately 10-day antigen culture of PBMCs, then TCR beta CDR3 sequencing. Negative control cultures got HIV-1 Nef peptides or no peptide. Overall study results and limits: Each donor contributed either pre-pandemic or post-infection samples, not both.

The CDR3 is made up of 13 amino acids. V lost 2 bases to trimming and J lost 0 bases, with 6 bases between them. The germline gives CDR1 SGHRS, CDR2 YFSETQ. The unexposed donors gave CD4+ T cells in about 2011-2018, prior to COVID-19. The cells were cultured for approximately ten days before CD4+ T cells were isolated. Comments on this clone: Its antigen remains unidentified.

Assay used: immunoSEQ multiplex PCR; TCRdb lists only in-frame clones, some missing. Counted here are over 15,000 clones, over 60% occurring once; the ten biggest clones make up roughly 10%. This TCR was recovered from a human donor in good health. The sample comprised CD4+ T cells from PBMCs, cultured in vitro. The chain uses TRBV5-1 and TRBJ2-7; D uncertain. CDR3 residues: CASSFAISYEQYF. CDR3 nucleotides: TGCGCCAGCAGCTTCGCGATCTCCTACGAGCAGTACTTC.